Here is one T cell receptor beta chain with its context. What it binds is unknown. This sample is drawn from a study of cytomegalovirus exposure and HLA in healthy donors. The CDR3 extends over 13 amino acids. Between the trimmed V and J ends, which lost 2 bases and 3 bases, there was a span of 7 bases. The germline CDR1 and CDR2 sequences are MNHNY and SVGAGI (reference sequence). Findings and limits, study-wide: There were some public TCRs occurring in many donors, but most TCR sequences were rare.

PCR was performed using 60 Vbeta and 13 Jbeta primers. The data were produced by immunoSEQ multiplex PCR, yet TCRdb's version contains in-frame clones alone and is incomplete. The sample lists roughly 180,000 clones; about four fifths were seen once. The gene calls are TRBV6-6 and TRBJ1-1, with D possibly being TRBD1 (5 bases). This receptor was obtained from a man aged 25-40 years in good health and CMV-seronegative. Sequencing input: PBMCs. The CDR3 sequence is CASSYLTDTEAFF. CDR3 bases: TGTGCCAGCAGTTACCTGACAGACACTGAAGCTTTCTTT.